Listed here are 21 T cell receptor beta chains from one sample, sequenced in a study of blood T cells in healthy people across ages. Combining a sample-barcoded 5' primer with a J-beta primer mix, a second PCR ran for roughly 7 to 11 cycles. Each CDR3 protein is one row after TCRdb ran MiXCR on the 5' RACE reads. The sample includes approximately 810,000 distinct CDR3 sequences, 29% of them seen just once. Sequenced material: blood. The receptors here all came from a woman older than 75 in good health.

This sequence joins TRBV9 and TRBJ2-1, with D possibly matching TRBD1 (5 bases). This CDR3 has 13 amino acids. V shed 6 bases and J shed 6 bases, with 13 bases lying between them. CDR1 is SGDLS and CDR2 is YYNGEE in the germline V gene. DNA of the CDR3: TGTGCCAGCAACCGACAAGGGGCCAATGAGCAGTTCTTC. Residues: CASNRQGANEQFF.

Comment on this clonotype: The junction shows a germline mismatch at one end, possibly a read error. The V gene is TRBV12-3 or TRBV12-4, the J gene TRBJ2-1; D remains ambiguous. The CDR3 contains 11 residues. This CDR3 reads CAGSFDNEQFF. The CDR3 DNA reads TGTGCCGGCAGCTTCGACAATGAGCAGTTCTTC.

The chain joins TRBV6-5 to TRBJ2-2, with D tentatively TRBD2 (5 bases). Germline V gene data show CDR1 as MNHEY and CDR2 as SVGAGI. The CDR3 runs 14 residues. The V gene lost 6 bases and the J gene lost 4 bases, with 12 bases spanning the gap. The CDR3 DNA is TGTGCCAGCAGAACTGGAGGAATCACCGGGGAGCTGTTTTTT. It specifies CASRTGGITGELFF.

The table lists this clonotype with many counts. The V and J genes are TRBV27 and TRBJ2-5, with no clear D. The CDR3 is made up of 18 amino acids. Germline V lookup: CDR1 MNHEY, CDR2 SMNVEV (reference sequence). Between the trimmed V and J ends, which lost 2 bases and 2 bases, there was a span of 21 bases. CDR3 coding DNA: TGTGCCAGCAGTTTAAGACACAGCCCCTCCAACCTTCAAGAGACCCAGTACTTC. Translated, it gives CASSLRHSPSNLQETQYF.

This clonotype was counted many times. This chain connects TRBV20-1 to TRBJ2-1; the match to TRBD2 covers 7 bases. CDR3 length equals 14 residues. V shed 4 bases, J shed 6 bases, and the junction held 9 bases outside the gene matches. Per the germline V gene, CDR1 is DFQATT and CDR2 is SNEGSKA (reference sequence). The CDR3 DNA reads TGCAGTGCTACCGGGGGGAACCCACGCAATGAGCAGTTCTTC. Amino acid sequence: CSATGGNPRNEQFF.

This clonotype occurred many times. Written as DNA, the CDR3 is TGTGCCAGCAGCTGGAACGGGGGGGCAAACATTCAGTACTTC. Its protein is CASSWNGGANIQYF. V gene TRBV11-2 combines with J gene TRBJ2-4, with 8 bases matching TRBD2. Germline V CDR1 and CDR2: SGHAT, FQNNGV. CDR3 length: 14 residues. V shed 4 bases and J 6 bases; nucleotides not matched to a gene: 5.

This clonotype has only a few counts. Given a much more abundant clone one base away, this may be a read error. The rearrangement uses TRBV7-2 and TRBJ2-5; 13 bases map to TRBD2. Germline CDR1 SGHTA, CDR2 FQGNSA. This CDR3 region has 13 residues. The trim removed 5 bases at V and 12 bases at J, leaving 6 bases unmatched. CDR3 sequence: CASSPPGLAGKYF. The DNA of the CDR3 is TGTGCCAGCAGCCCACCGGGACTAGCGGGGAAGTACTTC. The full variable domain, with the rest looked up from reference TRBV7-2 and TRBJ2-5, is GAGVSQSPSNKVTEKGKDVELRCDPISGHTALYWYRQSLGQGLEFLIYFQGNSAPDKSGLPSDRFSAERTGGSVSTLTIQRTQQEDSAVYLCASSPPGLAGKYFGPGTRLLVL.

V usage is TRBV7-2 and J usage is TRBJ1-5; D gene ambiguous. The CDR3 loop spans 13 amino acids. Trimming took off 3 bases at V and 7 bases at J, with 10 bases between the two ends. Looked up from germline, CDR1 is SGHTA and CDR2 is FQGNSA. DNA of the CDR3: TGTGCCAGCAGCTTTAGCTCGAGCCAGCCCCAGCATTTT. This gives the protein CASSFSSSQPQHF.

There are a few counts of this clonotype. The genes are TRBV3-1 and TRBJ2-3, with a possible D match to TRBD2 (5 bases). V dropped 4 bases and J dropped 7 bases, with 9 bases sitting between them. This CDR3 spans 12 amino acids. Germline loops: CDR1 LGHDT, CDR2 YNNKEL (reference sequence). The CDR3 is CASSPAVNTQYF. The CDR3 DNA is TGTGCCAGCAGCCCAGCGGTAAATACGCAGTATTTT.

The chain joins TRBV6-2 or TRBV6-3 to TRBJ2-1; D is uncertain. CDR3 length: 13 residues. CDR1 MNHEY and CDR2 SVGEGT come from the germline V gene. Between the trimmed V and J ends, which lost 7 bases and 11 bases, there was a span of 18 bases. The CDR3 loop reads CASIGRVRDQQFF. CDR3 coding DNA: TGTGCCAGCATCGGAAGGGTTAGGGATCAGCAGTTCTTC.

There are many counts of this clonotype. CDR3: CASSYVPGLVTGELFF. The DNA of the CDR3 is TGTGCCAGCAGCTACGTCCCGGGACTAGTCACCGGGGAGCTGTTTTTT. V is TRBV7-9 and J is TRBJ2-2, with TRBD2 matching over 8 bases. V was clipped by 4 bases and J by 4 bases; unmatched bases: 8. The CDR3 totals 16 residues. Germline assignment: CDR1 SEHNR and CDR2 FQNEAQ (reference sequence).

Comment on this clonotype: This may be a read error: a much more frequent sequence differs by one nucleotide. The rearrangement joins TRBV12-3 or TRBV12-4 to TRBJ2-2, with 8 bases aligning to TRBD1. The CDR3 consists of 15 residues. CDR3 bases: TGTGCCAGCAGTTTAGGGTCAGGGGGCACCGGGGAGCGGTTTTTT. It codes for CASSLGSGGTGERFF.

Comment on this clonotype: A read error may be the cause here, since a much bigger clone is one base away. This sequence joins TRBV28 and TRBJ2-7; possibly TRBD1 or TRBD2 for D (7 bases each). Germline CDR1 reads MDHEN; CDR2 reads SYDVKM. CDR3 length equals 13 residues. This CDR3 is CAGRGGALNEQYF. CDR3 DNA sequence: TGTGCCGGCAGGGGGGGGGCGTTGAACGAGCAGTACTTC.

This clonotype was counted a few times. DNA for the CDR3: TGTGCCAGCAGCTTGTCCCCGGGACAGCTGAACACTGAAGCTTTCTTT. Translated: CASSLSPGQLNTEAFF. The chain is built from TRBV7-9 and TRBJ1-1, with TRBD1 matching over 7 bases. The CDR3 loop spans 16 amino acids. The junction had 7 bases not matched to a gene; V was cut back by 3 bases and J by 0 bases. Germline-derived CDR1 and CDR2 are SEHNR and FQNEAQ (reference sequence).

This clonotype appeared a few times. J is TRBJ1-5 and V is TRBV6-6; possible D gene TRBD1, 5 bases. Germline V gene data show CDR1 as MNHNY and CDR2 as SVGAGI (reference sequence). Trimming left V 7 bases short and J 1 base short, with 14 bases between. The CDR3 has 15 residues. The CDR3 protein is CASTSGLASNQPQHF. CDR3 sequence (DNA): TGTGCCAGCACTTCAGGGTTGGCCAGCAATCAGCCCCAGCATTTT.

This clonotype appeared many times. The CDR3 region has the DNA TGTGCCAGCAGCCAAGTTTCGGGGGATAGCGATACGCAGTATTTT. Its protein product is CASSQVSGDSDTQYF. The chain couples TRBV4-2 to TRBJ2-3, with D possibly being TRBD2 (6 bases). Germline CDR1 is LGHNA and CDR2 is YNFKEQ. This CDR3 contains 15 residues. Trimming took off 1 base at V and 6 bases at J, with 14 bases between the two ends.

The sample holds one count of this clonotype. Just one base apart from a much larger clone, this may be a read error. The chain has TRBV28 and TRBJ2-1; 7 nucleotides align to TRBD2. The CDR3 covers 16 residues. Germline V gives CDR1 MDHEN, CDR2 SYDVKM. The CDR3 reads CASSVALTSSYNGQFF. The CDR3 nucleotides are TGTGCCAGCAGTGTAGCCCTGACTAGCTCCTACAATGGGCAGTTCTTC.

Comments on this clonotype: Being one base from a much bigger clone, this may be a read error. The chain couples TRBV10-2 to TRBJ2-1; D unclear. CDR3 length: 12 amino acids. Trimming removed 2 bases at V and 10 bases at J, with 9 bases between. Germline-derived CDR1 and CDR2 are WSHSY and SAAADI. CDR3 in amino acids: CASSETGTEQFF. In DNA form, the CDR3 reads TGCGCCAGCAGTGAGACGGGCACCGAGCAGTTCTTC.

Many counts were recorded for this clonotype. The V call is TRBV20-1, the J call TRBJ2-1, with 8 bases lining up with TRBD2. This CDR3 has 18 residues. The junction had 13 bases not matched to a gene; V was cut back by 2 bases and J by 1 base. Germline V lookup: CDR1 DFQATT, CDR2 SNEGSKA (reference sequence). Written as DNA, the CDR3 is TGCAGTGCTAGATTCTCAAGCGGAGCGGGGGTGTCCTACAATGAGCAGTTCTTC. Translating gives CSARFSSGAGVSYNEQFF.

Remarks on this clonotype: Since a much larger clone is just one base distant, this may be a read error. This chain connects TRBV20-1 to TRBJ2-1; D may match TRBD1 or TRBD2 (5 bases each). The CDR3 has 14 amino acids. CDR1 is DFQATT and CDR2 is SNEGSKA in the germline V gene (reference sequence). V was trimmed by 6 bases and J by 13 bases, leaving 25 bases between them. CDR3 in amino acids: CSAQEGRPQETQFF. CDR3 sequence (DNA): TGCAGTGCACAAGAGGGGCGGCCACAAGAGACCCAGTTCTTC.

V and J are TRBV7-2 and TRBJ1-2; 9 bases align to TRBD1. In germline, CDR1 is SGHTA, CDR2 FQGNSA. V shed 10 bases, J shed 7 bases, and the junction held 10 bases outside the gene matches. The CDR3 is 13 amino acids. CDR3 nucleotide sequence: TGTGCCACCGGCGCGGGACAGGGTCTTGGCTACACCTTC. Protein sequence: CATGAGQGLGYTF. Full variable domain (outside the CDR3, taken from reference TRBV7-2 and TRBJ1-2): GAGVSQSPSNKVTEKGKDVELRCDPISGHTALYWYRQSLGQGLEFLIYFQGNSAPDKSGLPSDRFSAERTGGSVSTLTIQRTQQEDSAVYLCATGAGQGLGYTFGSGTRLTVV.